This TCR beta chain was found in a study of T cells after yellow fever vaccination. Study information: Low-cell-number fractions were prepared with SMART-Seq v4 Ultra Low Input. General observations from the study: Peak timing came faster in the weaker secondary response, day 5 versus 15.

Trimming cost V 0 bases and J 6 bases, with 10 bases left between them. The germline V gene has CDR1 SGDLS and CDR2 YYNGEE. This CDR3 comprises 14 residues. TCRdb reprocessed the 5' RACE reads via MiXCR and lists one record per CDR3 protein. The repertoire includes around 140,000 distinct CDR3 sequences, about 6.2% of them detected once, and under 0.8% sits in the top ten. This clonotype was seen at least ten times. Its antigen is not identified. Source: CD4+ T cells sorted from PBMCs, taken 10 days after the yellow fever booster vaccination. The chain carries TRBV9 and TRBJ2-1; D ambiguous. The TCR sequence derives from a man younger than 45 who received the YFV17D yellow fever vaccine. CDR3 residues: CASSVEPITNEQFF. The CDR3 coding sequence is TGTGCCAGCAGCGTAGAACCCATTACCAATGAGCAGTTCTTC.